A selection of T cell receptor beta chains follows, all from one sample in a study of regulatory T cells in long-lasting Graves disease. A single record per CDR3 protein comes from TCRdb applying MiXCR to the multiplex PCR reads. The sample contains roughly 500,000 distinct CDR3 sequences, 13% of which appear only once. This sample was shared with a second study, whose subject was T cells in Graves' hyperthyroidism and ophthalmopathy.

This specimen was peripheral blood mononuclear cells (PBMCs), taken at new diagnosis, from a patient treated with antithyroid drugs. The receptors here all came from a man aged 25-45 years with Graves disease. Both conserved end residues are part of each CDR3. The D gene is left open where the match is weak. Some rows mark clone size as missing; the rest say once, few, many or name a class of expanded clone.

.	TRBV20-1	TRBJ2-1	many	TGCAGTGCCCCCGGGCTAGCGAACTACAATGAGCAGTTCTTC	CSAPGLANYNEQFF
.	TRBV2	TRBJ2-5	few	TGTGCCAGCGGAAGAGACCGGACCCAGTACTTC	CASGRDRTQYF
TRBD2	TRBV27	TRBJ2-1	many	TGTGCCAGCAGTCCGAGCGGGAGAAAGGAGCAGTTCTTC	CASSPSGRKEQFF
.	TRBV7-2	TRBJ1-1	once	TGCGCCAGCAGCTTGGACAGTAACACTGAAGCTCTCTTT	CASSLDSNTEALF
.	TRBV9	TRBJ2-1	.	TGTGCCAGCAGCCCCCAACTAGCTCTGTCCTACAATGAGCAGTTCTTC	CASSPQLALSYNEQFF
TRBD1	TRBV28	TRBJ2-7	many	TGTGCCAGCAGCTCGACCGGGACAGGGTCCTACGAGCAGTACTTC	CASSSTGTGSYEQYF
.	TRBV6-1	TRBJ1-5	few	TGTGCCAGCAGTGCCGGGACGGATAGCAATCAGCCCCAGCATTTT	CASSAGTDSNQPQHF
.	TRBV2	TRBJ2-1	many	TGTGCCAGCAGAAGGGAAGGTGAGCAGTTCTTC	CASRREGEQFF
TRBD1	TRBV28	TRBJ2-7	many	TGTGCCAGCAGTCCACTCACCGGACAGGGGAATACCTACGAGCAGTACTTC	CASSPLTGQGNTYEQYF
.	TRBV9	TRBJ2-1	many	TGTGCCAGCAGCCCGATGCCGGGAGCGTTGGGGGAGCAGTTCTTC	CASSPMPGALGEQFF
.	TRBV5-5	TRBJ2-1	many	TGTGCCAGCACCAACGTTAGTTACTTTGGGTTCTTC	CASTNVSYFGFF
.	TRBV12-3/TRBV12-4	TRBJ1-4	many	TGTGCCAGCAGTTTTTCCGGCCGCACTAATGAAAAACTGTTTTTT	CASSFSGRTNEKLFF
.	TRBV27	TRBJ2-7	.	TGTGCCAGCAGTTTGGGGGGGGGCTACACCTACGAGCAGTACTTC	CASSLGGGYTYEQYF
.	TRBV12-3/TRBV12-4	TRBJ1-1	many	TGTGCCAGCAGTTTTGCCAGGGGTTACACTGAAGCTTTCTTT	CASSFARGYTEAFF
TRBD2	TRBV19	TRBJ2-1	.	TGTGCCAGTAGTATAGATGCGGGACTAGACAATGAGCAGTTCTTC	CASSIDAGLDNEQFF
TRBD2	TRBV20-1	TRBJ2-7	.	TGCAGTGCTAGGTCAATGAACAGCGGGAGGGCCGCCAATAGTGACCACGAGCAGTACTTC	CSARSMNSGRAANSDHEQYF
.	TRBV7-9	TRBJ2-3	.	TGTGCCAGCAGCTCCGGGGTCCAGTGGGGCACAGATACGCAGTATTTT	CASSSGVQWGTDTQYF
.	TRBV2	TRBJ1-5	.	TGTGCCAGCAGTGAAGCGCTGGAGCCCCAGCATTTT	CASSEALEPQHF
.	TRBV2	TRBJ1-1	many	TGTGCCAGCACGAAAGGGGTGAACACTGAAGCTTTCTTT	CASTKGVNTEAFF
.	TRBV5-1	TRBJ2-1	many	TGCGCCAGCAGCTTGAGCCCAGCAGTGGATGAGCAGTTCTTC	CASSLSPAVDEQFF
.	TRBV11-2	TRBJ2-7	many	TGTGCCAGCAGCTTAATGAGTGGAGGACCCTCCTACGAGCAGTACTTC	CASSLMSGGPSYEQYF
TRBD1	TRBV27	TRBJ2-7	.	TGTACCAGCAGACCGACTGGACAGGGAACCTACGAGCAGTACTTC	CTSRPTGQGTYEQYF
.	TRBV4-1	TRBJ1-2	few	TGCGCCAGCAGCCAAGATCCAGGACGAGGGTATGGCTACACCTTC	CASSQDPGRGYGYTF
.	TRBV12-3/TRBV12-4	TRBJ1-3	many	TGTGCCAGCAGTTCAATAGGGGCACGAAACACCATATATTTT	CASSSIGARNTIYF